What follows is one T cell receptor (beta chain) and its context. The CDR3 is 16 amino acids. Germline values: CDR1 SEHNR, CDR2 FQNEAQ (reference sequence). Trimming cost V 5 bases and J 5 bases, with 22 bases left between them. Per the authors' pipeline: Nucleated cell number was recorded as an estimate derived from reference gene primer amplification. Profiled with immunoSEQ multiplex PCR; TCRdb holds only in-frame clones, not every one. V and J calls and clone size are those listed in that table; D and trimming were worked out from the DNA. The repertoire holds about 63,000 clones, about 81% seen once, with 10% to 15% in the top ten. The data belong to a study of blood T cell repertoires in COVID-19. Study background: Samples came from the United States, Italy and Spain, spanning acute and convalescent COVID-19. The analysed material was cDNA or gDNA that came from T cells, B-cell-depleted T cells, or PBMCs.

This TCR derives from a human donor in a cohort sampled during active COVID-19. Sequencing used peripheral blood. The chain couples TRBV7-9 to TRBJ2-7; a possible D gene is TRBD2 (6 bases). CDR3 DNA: TGTGCCAGCAGCCCCCGAGGAGGGGCTAAACGGGACGAGCAGTACTTC. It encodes CASSPRGGAKRDEQYF.